This TCR beta chain was observed in a study of T cell repertoires in ileal Crohn's disease. TCRdb's copy holds only in-frame clones and misses some; the assay was immunoSEQ multiplex PCR. The data hold some 16,000 clones, with more than 85% observed a single time. As to time point: inflamed ileum from the surgical specimen. This clonotype originated in an adult with Crohn's disease. Sequenced input: ileal tissue.

In nucleotides, the CDR3 is TGCGCCAGCAGGCTCAGGGCTCAGAACACTGAAGCTTTCTTT. Its protein product is CASRLRAQNTEAFF. The chain uses TRBV5-1 and TRBJ1-1; the D gene is possibly TRBD1 (5 bases). Germline V gene data show CDR1 as SGHRS and CDR2 as YFSETQ. This CDR3 spans 14 amino acids. Trimming shortened V by 5 bases and J by 1 base, and 12 bases separated the two germline ends.